Below, one TCR beta chain is given with its context. Its antigen is undetermined. This CDR3 is built from 14 residues. V dropped 5 bases and J dropped 3 bases, with 11 bases sitting between them. Germline-derived CDR1 and CDR2 are SNHLY and FYNNEI. This sample stems from a study of cytomegalovirus exposure and HLA in healthy donors. Overall study findings and caveats: Listed as cytomegalovirus-associated were 164 TCR beta chains.

Use of 60 Vbeta and 13 Jbeta primers characterized the PCR. Source study methods: In a later analysis, of 80 million to 90 million unique beta chains, roughly 11 million appeared in at least two donors. TCRdb's table, derived via immunoSEQ multiplex PCR, lists solely in-frame clones and lacks some. D and trimming come from the DNA, and the V and J calls and clone size come from that table. The sample has about 120,000 clones; around 80% are singletons. Participants comprised healthy donors of bone marrow. Unrecorded immune exposure was likely among donors, who were nominally healthy when sampled. The clonotype was recovered from a man aged 30 to 45 in good health and CMV-seronegative. V gene TRBV2 combines with J gene TRBJ1-5; D is perhaps TRBD1 (5 bases). Input material: PBMCs. This CDR3 reads CASSSDTVNQPQHF. CDR3 coding DNA: TGTGCCAGCAGTTCGGACACGGTCAATCAGCCCCAGCATTTT.